This TCR beta chain is from a study of OX40 agonist ivuxolimab in advanced cancers. Between the trimmed V and J ends, which lost 7 bases and 1 base, there was a span of 15 bases. CDR3 length: 14 amino acids. The germline V gene encodes CDR1 GTSNPN and CDR2 SVGIG (reference sequence). Assay: immunoSEQ multiplex PCR; the TCRdb copy retains only in-frame clones and omits some. The table records about 61,000 clones, approximately 86% of them present only once. J is TRBJ2-3 and V is TRBV30; a weak D match, TRBD2 (6 bases). The TCR comes from an adult with an advanced solid tumor such as melanoma, head and neck, liver or kidney cancer. The sequences come from CD4+ or CD8+ T cells sorted from blood, collected in a trial of the OX40 agonist ivuxolimab. CDR3 protein: CASLRGGGTDTQYF. The CDR3 DNA reads TGTGCCTCATTACGTGGCGGGGGCACAGATACGCAGTATTTT.